This T cell receptor beta chain was found in a study of cytotoxic CD8 clonotypes in ibrutinib-treated CLL. A 1 in 200,000 to 1 in 1 million T cell depth was the sequencing target. This table comes from immunoSEQ multiplex PCR, and its TCRdb copy is limited to in-frame clones, with some not included. The sample lists some 200,000 clones, around 75% occurring once. This receptor was taken from a human donor with chronic lymphocytic leukemia. This material consisted of PBMCs, taken after 12 months of ibrutinib treatment.

The CDR3: CASSPPGQVNYGYTF. The CDR3 coding sequence is TGCGCCAGCAGCCCCCCGGGACAGGTCAACTATGGCTACACCTTC. The V gene is TRBV5-1, the J gene TRBJ1-2; 8 nucleotides match TRBD1. The CDR3 consists of 15 residues. Losses at the gene ends were 4 bases for V and 2 bases for J; bases not matched to a gene: 7. Germline loops: CDR1 SGHRS, CDR2 YFSETQ.